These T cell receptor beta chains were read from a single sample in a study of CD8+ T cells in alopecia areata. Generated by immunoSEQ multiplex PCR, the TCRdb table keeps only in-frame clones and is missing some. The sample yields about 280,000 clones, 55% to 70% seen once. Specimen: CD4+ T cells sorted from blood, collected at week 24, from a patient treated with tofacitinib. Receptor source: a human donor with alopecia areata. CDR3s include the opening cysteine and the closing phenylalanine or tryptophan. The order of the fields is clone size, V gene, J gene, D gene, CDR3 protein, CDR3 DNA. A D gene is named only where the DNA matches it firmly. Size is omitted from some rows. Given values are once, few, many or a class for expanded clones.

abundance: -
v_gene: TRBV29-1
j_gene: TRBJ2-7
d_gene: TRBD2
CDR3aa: CSGTRRGEQYF
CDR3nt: TGCAGCGGGACTAGGAGGGGAGAGCAGTACTTC

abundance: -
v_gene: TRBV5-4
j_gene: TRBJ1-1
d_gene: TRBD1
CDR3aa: CASSQYQTGMNTEAFF
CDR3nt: TGTGCCAGCAGCCAATATCAGACAGGGATGAACACTGAAGCTTTCTTT

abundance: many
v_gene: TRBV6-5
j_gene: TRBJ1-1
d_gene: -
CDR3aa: CASSTPQGSGTEAFF
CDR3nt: TGTGCCAGCAGTACACCACAGGGATCGGGCACTGAAGCTTTCTTT

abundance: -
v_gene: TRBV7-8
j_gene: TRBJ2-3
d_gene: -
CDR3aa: CASSLGPEADTQYF
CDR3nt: TGTGCCAGCAGCTTAGGCCCAGAGGCAGATACGCAGTATTTT

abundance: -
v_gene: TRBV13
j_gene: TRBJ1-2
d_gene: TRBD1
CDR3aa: CASSAGQRTNYGYTF
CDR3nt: TGTGCCAGCAGCGCGGGACAGCGAACTAACTATGGCTACACCTTC

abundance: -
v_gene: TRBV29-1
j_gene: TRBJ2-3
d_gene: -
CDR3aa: CSVKGARVDTQYF
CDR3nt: TGCAGCGTTAAAGGGGCGCGGGTAGATACGCAGTATTTT

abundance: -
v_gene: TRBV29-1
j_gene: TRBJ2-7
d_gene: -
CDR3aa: CSVAIYEQYF
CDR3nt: TGCAGCGTTGCCATATACGAGCAGTACTTC

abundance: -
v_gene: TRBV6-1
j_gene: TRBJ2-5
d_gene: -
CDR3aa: CASSDGAYQETQYF
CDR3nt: TGTGCCAGCAGTGATGGGGCGTACCAAGAGACCCAGTACTTC

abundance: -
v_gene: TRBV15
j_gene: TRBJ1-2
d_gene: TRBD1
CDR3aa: CATSRGQDYGYTF
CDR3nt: TGTGCCACCAGCAGGGGACAGGACTATGGCTACACCTTC

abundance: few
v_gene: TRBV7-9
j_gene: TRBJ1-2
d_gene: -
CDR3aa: CASSGGYTF
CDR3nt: TGTGCCAGCAGCGGCGGCTACACCTTC

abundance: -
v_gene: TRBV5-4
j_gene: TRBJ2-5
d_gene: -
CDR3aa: CASSPRVAVETQYF
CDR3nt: TGTGCCAGCAGCCCCCGGGTAGCTGTAGAGACCCAGTACTTC

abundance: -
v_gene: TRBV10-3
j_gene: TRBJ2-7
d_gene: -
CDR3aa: CAISESSYEQYF
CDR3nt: TGTGCCATCAGTGAGTCTTCCTACGAGCAGTACTTC

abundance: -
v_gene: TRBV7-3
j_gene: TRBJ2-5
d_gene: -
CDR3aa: CASSPSGSLGTQYF
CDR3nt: TGTGCCAGCAGCCCAAGCGGCAGCCTAGGGACCCAGTACTTC

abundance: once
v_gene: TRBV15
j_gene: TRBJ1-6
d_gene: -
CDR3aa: CATSRDRDQGNSPLHF
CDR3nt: TGTGCCACCAGCAGAGATCGAGACCAGGGTAACTCACCCCTCCACTTT

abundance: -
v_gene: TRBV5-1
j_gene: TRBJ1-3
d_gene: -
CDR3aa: CASSSATTETLSGNTIYF
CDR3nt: TGCGCCAGCAGCTCCGCTACGACAGAAACCCTCTCTGGAAACACCATATATTTT

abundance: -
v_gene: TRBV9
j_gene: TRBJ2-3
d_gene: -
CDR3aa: CASSVDSGTDTQYF
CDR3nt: TGTGCCAGCAGCGTAGATAGCGGCACAGATACGCAGTATTTT

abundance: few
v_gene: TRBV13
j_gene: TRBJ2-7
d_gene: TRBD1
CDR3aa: CASSWTGGNEQYF
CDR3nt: TGTGCCAGCAGCTGGACAGGGGGGAACGAGCAGTACTTC

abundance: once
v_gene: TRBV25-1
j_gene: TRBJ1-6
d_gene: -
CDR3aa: CASSVQTNSPLHF
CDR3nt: TGTGCCAGCAGTGTCCAGACAAATTCACCCCTCCACTTT

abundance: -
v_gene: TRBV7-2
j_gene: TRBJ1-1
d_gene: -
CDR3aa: CASSPFENTEAFF
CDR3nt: TGTGCCAGCAGCCCGTTTGAGAACACTGAAGCTTTCTTT

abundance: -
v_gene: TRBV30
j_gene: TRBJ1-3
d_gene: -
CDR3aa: CAWSDISRSGNTIYF
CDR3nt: TGTGCCTGGAGTGACATCTCCCGCTCTGGAAACACCATATATTTT

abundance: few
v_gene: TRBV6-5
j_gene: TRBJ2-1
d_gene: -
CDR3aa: CASSYSGRYNEQFF
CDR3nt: TGTGCCAGCAGTTATAGCGGCAGATACAATGAGCAGTTCTTC

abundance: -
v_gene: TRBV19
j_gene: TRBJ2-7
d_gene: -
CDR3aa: CASSIVRRGGEQYF
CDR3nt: TGTGCCAGTAGTATAGTCAGGCGTGGCGGCGAGCAGTACTTC

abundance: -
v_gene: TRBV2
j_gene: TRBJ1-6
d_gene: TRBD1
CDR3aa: CASNAGTDNSPLHF
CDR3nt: TGTGCCAGCAATGCCGGGACAGATAATTCACCCCTCCACTTT

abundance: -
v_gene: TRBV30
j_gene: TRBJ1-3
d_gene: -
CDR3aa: CAWSTLSGNTIYF
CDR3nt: TGTGCCTGGAGTACACTCTCTGGAAACACCATATATTTT

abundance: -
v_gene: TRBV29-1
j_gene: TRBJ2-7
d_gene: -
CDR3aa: CSVGEGAYEQYF
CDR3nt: TGCAGCGTTGGTGAGGGGGCCTACGAGCAGTACTTC

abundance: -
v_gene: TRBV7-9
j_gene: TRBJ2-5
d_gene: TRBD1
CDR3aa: CASSRGTGAEETQYF
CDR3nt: TGTGCCAGCAGCCGCGGGACAGGGGCAGAAGAGACCCAGTACTTC

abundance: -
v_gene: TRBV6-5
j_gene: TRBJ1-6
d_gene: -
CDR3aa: CASRGYNSPLHF
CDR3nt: TGTGCCAGCAGGGGGTATAATTCACCCCTCCACTTT

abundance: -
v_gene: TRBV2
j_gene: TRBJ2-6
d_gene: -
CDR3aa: CASRTGASGANVLTF
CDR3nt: TGTGCCAGCAGAACAGGAGCCTCTGGGGCCAACGTCCTGACTTTC

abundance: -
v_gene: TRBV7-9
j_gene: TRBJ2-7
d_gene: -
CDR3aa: CASSPTYEQYF
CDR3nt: TGTGCCAGCAGTCCGACCTACGAGCAGTACTTC

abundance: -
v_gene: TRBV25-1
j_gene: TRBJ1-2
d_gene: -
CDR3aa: CASSQWGVSGYTF
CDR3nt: TGTGCCAGCAGTCAGTGGGGCGTCAGCGGCTACACCTTC

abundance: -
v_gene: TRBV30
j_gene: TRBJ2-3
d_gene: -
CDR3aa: CAWKGGRTDTQYF
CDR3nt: TGTGCCTGGAAAGGAGGGCGCACAGATACGCAGTATTTT